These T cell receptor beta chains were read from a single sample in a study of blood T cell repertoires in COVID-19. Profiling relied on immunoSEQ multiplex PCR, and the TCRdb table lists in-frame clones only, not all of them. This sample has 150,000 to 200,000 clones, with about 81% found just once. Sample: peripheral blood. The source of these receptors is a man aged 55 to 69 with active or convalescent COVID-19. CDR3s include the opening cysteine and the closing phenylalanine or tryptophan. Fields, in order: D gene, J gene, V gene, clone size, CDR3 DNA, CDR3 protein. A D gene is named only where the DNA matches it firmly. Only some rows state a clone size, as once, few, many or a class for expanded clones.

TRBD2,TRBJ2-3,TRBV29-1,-,TGCAGCGTCGGAGCCCGACTAGCGGCTAGCACAGATACGCAGTATTTT,CSVGARLAASTDTQYF
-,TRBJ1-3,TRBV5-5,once,TGTGCCAGCAGCTACCAGGGATCCGCTGGAAACACCATATATTTT,CASSYQGSAGNTIYF
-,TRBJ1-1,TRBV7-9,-,TGTGCCAGCAGCTTAGTGGGGCTTGCTTTCTTT,CASSLVGLAFF
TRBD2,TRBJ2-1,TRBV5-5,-,TGTGCCAGCAGCGAATTCCCGGGACTAGCGGGAGGGGCCAATGAGCAGTTCTTC,CASSEFPGLAGGANEQFF
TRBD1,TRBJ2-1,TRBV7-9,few,TGTGCCAGCAGCTTACCCGTCAGGGGGCGGAGTTGGAATGAGCAGTTCTTC,CASSLPVRGRSWNEQFF
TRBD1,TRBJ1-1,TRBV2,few,TGTGCCAGCAGGAAACAGGGGTCGAACACTGAAGCTTTCTTT,CASRKQGSNTEAFF
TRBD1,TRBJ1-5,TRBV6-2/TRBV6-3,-,TGTGCCAGCAGTACCCGGGACAGGGGCGAGCCCCAGCATTTT,CASSTRDRGEPQHF
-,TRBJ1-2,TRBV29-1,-,TGCAGCGTTGTCAGGATTGACTATGGCTACACCTTC,CSVVRIDYGYTF
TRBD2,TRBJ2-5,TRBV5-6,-,TGTGCCAGCAGCTCCGGGACTAGCGGGTTCCAAGAGACCCAGTACTTC,CASSSGTSGFQETQYF
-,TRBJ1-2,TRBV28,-,TGTGCCAGCAGGCCGACAAGTATTTATGGCTACACCTTC,CASRPTSIYGYTF
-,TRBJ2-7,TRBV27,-,TGTGCCAGCAGCCCCTCAGGACAGATCTCCTACGAGCAGTACTTC,CASSPSGQISYEQYF
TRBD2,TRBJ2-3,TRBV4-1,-,TGCGCCAGCAGCCAAGCGGGCGGGAGGGAGAGGGCAGATACGCAGTATTTT,CASSQAGGRERADTQYF
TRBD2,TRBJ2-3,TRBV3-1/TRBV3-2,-,TGTGCCAGCAGCCAAGTGTGGACTAGCGGGCGGGTGGCGGATACGCAGTATTTT,CASSQVWTSGRVADTQYF
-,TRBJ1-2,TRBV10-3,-,TGTGCCATCCGGGGGACCTCCTATGGCTACACCTTC,CAIRGTSYGYTF
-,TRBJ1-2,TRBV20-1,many,TGCAGTGCTAGTCGCCCGGGACTCCTCAACTATGGCTACACCTTC,CSASRPGLLNYGYTF
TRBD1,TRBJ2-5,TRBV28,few,TGTGCCAGCAGTCTCTTACAGGGGTTGGGGGAGACCCAGTACTTC,CASSLLQGLGETQYF
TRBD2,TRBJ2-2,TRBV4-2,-,TGTGCCAGCAGCCAAGAAATTAGCGGGGGGTCCGGGGAGCTGTTTTTT,CASSQEISGGSGELFF
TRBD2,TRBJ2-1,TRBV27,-,TGTGCCAGCAGTTTTGGACTAGGGAACAATGAGCAGTTCTTC,CASSFGLGNNEQFF
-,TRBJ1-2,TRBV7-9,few,TGTGCCAGCAGCATACAGGGAAATGATGGCTACACCTTC,CASSIQGNDGYTF
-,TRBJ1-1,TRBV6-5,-,TGTGCCAGCAGTTACTACAGGGCGACTGAAGCTTTCTTT,CASSYYRATEAFF
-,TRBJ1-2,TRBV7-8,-,TGTGCCAGCAGCTTAGTCGATGGCAGGGCTCTTAACTATGGCTACACCTTC,CASSLVDGRALNYGYTF
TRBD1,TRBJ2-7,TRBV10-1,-,TGCGCCAGCAGTCCGGGACAGGGATCCTACGAGCAGTACTTC,CASSPGQGSYEQYF
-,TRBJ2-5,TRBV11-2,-,TGTGCCAGCAGCTTAGATCTCGGCAGGGGAGAGACCCAGTACTTC,CASSLDLGRGETQYF
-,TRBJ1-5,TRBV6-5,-,TGTGCCAGCAGTTATGGGGGCCCGTCGAGCAATCAGCCCCAGCATTTT,CASSYGGPSSNQPQHF
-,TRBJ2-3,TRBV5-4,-,TGTGCCAGCAGCTTGTTACAGGGTAATTTCGATACGCAGTATTTT,CASSLLQGNFDTQYF
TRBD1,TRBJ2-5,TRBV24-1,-,TGTGCCACCAGTTTCATGACAGGGATGGAGACCCAGTACTTC,CATSFMTGMETQYF
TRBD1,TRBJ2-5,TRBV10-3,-,TGTGCCATCAAGCAGGGACAGGGAGAGACCCAGTACTTC,CAIKQGQGETQYF
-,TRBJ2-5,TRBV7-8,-,TGTGCCAGCAGCTTACAGGGGACCGGAGAGACCCAGTACTTC,CASSLQGTGETQYF
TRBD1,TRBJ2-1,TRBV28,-,TGTGCCAGCACTGACAGGGACAATGAGCAGTTCTTC,CASTDRDNEQFF
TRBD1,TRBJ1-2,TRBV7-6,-,TGTGCCATAAGGGACAGGGCTAACTATGGCTACACCTTC,CAIRDRANYGYTF
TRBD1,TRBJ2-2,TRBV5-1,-,TGCGCCAGCAGTTTGGGACAGGCTTACACCGGGGAGCTGTTTTTT,CASSLGQAYTGELFF
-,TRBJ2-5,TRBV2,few,TGTGCCAGCCCTAAGGAGCAAGAGACCCAGTACTTC,CASPKEQETQYF
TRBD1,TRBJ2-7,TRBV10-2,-,TGCGCCAGCAGTGAGTCGGGACAGGGCTACGAGCAGTACTTC,CASSESGQGYEQYF